This TCR beta chain was sequenced in a study of OX40 agonist ivuxolimab in advanced cancers. Profiled with immunoSEQ multiplex PCR; TCRdb holds only in-frame clones, not every one. The data contain approximately 65,000 clones, more than 75% of them singletons. The CDR3 loop spans 15 amino acids. CDR1 MNHEY and CDR2 SMNVEV come from the germline V gene (reference sequence). The V gene lost 0 bases and the J gene lost 4 bases, with 10 bases spanning the gap. Sampled blood was obtained at baseline, cycle 4 day 1, and cycle 7 day 1. Worth noting for this clone: The antigen remains undetermined.

Study-level findings and limits: At 0.1 to 3.0 mg/kg and by week 6, CD4+ and CD8+ T cells in the blood had expanded clonally.

The TCR sequence derives from an adult with an advanced solid tumor such as melanoma, head and neck, liver or kidney cancer. Sequencing was performed on CD4+ or CD8+ T cells sorted from blood, taken in a trial of the OX40 agonist ivuxolimab. The chain joins TRBV27 to TRBJ2-1; no reliable D call. CDR3 protein: CASSLSDGRYNEQFF. DNA for the CDR3: TGTGCCAGCAGTTTATCGGACGGGCGTTACAATGAGCAGTTCTTC.